Below are 30 T cell receptor beta chains sequenced from a single sample in a study of regulatory T cells in long-lasting Graves disease. Building the TCR beta libraries relied on iRepertoire HTBI primers, and CDR3 regions underwent Arm-PCR. TCRdb re-derived calls from the multiplex PCR reads in MiXCR, one entry per CDR3 protein. The sample holds approximately 400,000 distinct CDR3 sequences; 10% to 15% are singletons and the top ten take approximately 17%. As for time point: newly diagnosed GD, antithyroid drugs for less than 3 months. The TCR library was prepared using RNA isolated from PBMCs. These data were likewise used in another study, on T cells in Graves' hyperthyroidism and ophthalmopathy.

This material consisted of peripheral blood mononuclear cells (PBMCs), taken at new diagnosis, from a patient treated with antithyroid drugs. The receptors stem from a young woman with Graves disease.

The sample holds many counts of this clonotype. V gene TRBV12-3 or TRBV12-4 combines with J gene TRBJ2-2; D might be TRBD1 (6 bases). The CDR3 is made up of 16 amino acids. Between the trimmed V and J ends, which lost 2 bases and 4 bases, there was a span of 14 bases. CDR3 residues: CASSLTGGVGTGELFF. The CDR3 coding sequence is TGTGCCAGCAGTTTAACTGGGGGCGTAGGCACCGGGGAGCTGTTTTTT.

The table lists this clonotype with many counts. The gene calls are TRBV27 and TRBJ1-1; TRBD1 is a possible D gene (6 bases). The CDR3 has 14 residues. Per the germline V gene, CDR1 is MNHEY and CDR2 is SMNVEV (reference sequence). Trimming took off 2 bases at V and 4 bases at J, with 11 bases between the two ends. The CDR3 DNA reads as TGTGCCAGCAGTTTAGAAGGAGGGGGCACTGAAGCTTTCTTT. Translating it yields CASSLEGGGTEAFF.

This clonotype was seen at least ten times. The chain recombines TRBV4-3 with TRBJ1-1; unclear D gene. Trimming took 0 bases from V and 4 from J, leaving 9 bases between them. This CDR3 is 14 amino acids long. Germline V lookup: CDR1 LGHNA, CDR2 YSLEER. The CDR3 loop is CASSQDPGRTEAFF. CDR3 DNA: TGCGCCAGCAGCCAAGATCCTGGTCGCACTGAAGCTTTCTTT.

The rearrangement links TRBV19 to TRBJ1-1; D unresolved. Per the germline V gene, CDR1 is LNHDA and CDR2 is SQIVND (reference sequence). The CDR3 contains 13 residues. V was shortened by 1 base and J by 2 bases, with 5 bases between the two germline ends. The CDR3 spells CASSIATNTEAFF. In nucleotides, the CDR3 is TGTGCCAGTAGTATAGCCACAAACACTGAAGCTTTCTTT.

This clonotype was observed many times. This chain joins TRBV19 and TRBJ1-2; D might be TRBD1 (5 bases). This CDR3 region has 13 residues. Per the germline V gene, CDR1 is LNHDA and CDR2 is SQIVND (reference sequence). Trimming removed 10 bases at V and 4 bases at J, with 16 bases between. The DNA for the CDR3 is TGTGCCACCCGGACCTGGGACGGCTATGGCTACACCTTC. Its translation is CATRTWDGYGYTF. Combining the CDR3 with reference TRBV19 and TRBJ1-2 gives the whole variable domain DGGITQSPKYLFRKEGQNVTLSCEQNLNHDAMYWYRQDPGQGLRLIYYSQIVNDFQKGDIAEGYSVSREKKESFPLTVTSAQKNPTAFYLCATRTWDGYGYTFGSGTRLTVV.

The rearrangement joins TRBV7-3 to TRBJ2-1, with 7 bases identical to TRBD2. The CDR3 runs 15 residues. V shed 2 bases, J shed 8 bases, and the junction held 9 bases outside the gene matches. Per the germline V gene, CDR1 is SGHTA and CDR2 is FQGTGA. CDR3 residues: CASSLAGDVNYEQFF. CDR3 DNA sequence: TGTGCCAGCAGCTTAGCGGGAGATGTTAACTATGAGCAGTTCTTC.

A note on this clonotype: This may come from a read error, since a much larger clone is one base off. The V gene is TRBV12-3 or TRBV12-4, the J gene TRBJ2-5; TRBD1 agrees at 8 bases. CDR3 length: 13 residues. DNA of the CDR3: TGTGCCTGCAGCTCCGGACAGGGTCAGACCCAGTACTTC. Its protein product is CACSSGQGQTQYF.

V gene TRBV10-3 combines with J gene TRBJ1-1; the match to TRBD1 covers 9 bases. Trimming at V came to 6 bases and at J to 2 bases, leaving 4 bases not matched to a gene. Germline V gene data show CDR1 as ENHRY and CDR2 as SYGVKD. The CDR3 is 14 amino acids. The CDR3 DNA is TGTGCCATCAGGCCGGGACAGGGTAACACTGAAGCTTTCTTT. Its translation: CAIRPGQGNTEAFF.

In its sample, this clonotype was seen many times. The chain uses TRBV28 and TRBJ2-1; D uncertain. Deletions cut 3 bases from V and 10 bases from J, with 19 bases between. The CDR3 sequence is 15 residues long. CDR1 and CDR2 from the germline V gene are MDHEN and SYDVKM. The chain's CDR3 is CASSFFRRPPQEQFF. The CDR3 nucleotides are TGTGCCAGCAGTTTTTTCCGGAGACCCCCCCAGGAGCAGTTCTTC.

This clonotype was seen a few times. The chain recombines TRBV19 with TRBJ2-5; 9 positions agree with TRBD1. The junction had 8 bases not matched to a gene; V was cut back by 1 base and J by 5 bases. In germline, CDR1 is LNHDA, CDR2 SQIVND (reference sequence). This CDR3 contains 16 residues. This CDR3 is CASSIVGQGSLETQYF. The DNA for the CDR3 is TGTGCCAGTAGTATAGTGGGACAGGGCTCTTTGGAGACCCAGTACTTC.

This clonotype occurred many times. The chain links TRBV28 to TRBJ2-1, with no clear D. CDR3 length: 14 amino acids. V was shortened by 3 bases and J by 2 bases, with 8 bases between the two germline ends. Per germline, CDR1 MDHEN and CDR2 SYDVKM. The CDR3: CASSFDSPYNEQFF. In DNA, the CDR3 is TGTGCCAGCAGTTTCGATAGCCCCTACAATGAGCAGTTCTTC. The complete variable domain, with remaining parts taken from reference TRBV28 and TRBJ2-1, reads DVKVTQSSRYLVKRTGEKVFLECVQDMDHENMFWYRQDPGLGLRLIYFSYDVKMKEKGDIPEGYSVSREKKERFSLILESASTNQTSMYLCASSFDSPYNEQFFGPGTRLTVL.

The rearrangement links TRBV5-1 to TRBJ1-5, with TRBD1 matching over 7 bases. V lost 4 bases, J lost 1 base, and 2 bases stayed unmatched. Germline V lookup: CDR1 SGHRS, CDR2 YFSETQ. The CDR3 is 14 residues long. The CDR3, as DNA: TGCGCCAGCAGCGAAGGGGGCAGCAATCAGCCCCAGCATTTT. Encoded protein: CASSEGGSNQPQHF.

This clonotype has ten or more counts. V is TRBV3-1 and J is TRBJ2-6; D assignment may be TRBD1 or TRBD2 (5 bases each). V was trimmed by 4 bases and J by 4 bases, leaving 20 bases between them. Germline CDR1 and CDR2: LGHDT and YNNKEL (reference sequence). This CDR3 region has 18 residues. CDR3 bases: TGTGCCAGCAGCCCCCTACTCGGACGGGGCTCGGGGGCCAACGTCCTGACTTTC. This translates into CASSPLLGRGSGANVLTF.

This clonotype was seen a few times. This rearrangement joins TRBV9 to TRBJ2-1, with unresolved D. This CDR3 is built from 14 residues. The V end was cut by 4 bases, the J end by 5 bases, with 13 bases between. Germline V gives CDR1 SGDLS, CDR2 YYNGEE. As DNA, the CDR3 is TGTGCCAGCAGCCCTCAGACGAGGCACAATGAGCAGTTCTTC. It specifies CASSPQTRHNEQFF.

This clonotype was seen repeatedly, ten times or more. The V and J genes are TRBV12-3 or TRBV12-4 and TRBJ2-2, with a tentative D call TRBD2 (7 bases). The ends were cut back, 3 bases at V and 3 bases at J, with 17 bases in the middle. The CDR3 covers 17 residues. CDR3 DNA sequence: TGTGCCAGCAGTTTGGGGATGGGGGGGGCGGACACCGGGGAGCTGTTTTTT. It is translated as CASSLGMGGADTGELFF.

This clonotype showed up many times. The rearrangement links TRBV20-1 to TRBJ2-3; 14 bases align to TRBD2. CDR1 is DFQATT and CDR2 is SNEGSKA in the germline V gene (reference sequence). This CDR3 is 15 amino acids long. Germline trimming cut 3 bases from V and 5 bases from J; bases unmatched to any gene: 4. In DNA, the CDR3 is TGCAGTGCTAGGACTAGCGGGAGGGCCGGAGATACGCAGTATTTT. It specifies CSARTSGRAGDTQYF.

This clonotype was counted at least ten times. The gene calls are TRBV3-1 and TRBJ1-1, with D unclear. The CDR3 extends over 21 amino acids. Deletions cut 0 bases from V and 0 bases from J, with 26 bases between. The germline gives CDR1 LGHDT, CDR2 YNNKEL (reference sequence). CDR3 in DNA: TGTGCCAGCAGCCAAGATAAGGTTCGAGAGGACGGCGAAGATTTGAACACTGAAGCTTTCTTT. This gives the protein CASSQDKVREDGEDLNTEAFF.

The table lists this clonotype with many counts. The CDR3 nucleotides are TGTGCCAGCAGCCGAAATCAGGGCGGTGAGCAGTTCTTC. The encoded protein is CASSRNQGGEQFF. The chain has TRBV3-1 and TRBJ2-1; a weak D match, TRBD1 (5 bases). Per the germline V gene, CDR1 is LGHDT and CDR2 is YNNKEL (reference sequence). Trimming shortened V by 4 bases and J by 9 bases, and 13 bases separated the two germline ends. The CDR3 runs 13 residues.

This clonotype was observed a handful of times. V gene TRBV12-3 or TRBV12-4 combines with J gene TRBJ2-5, with 13 positions matching TRBD2. This CDR3 comprises 15 residues. The V gene end was trimmed by 6 bases and the J gene end by 3 bases; junction bases not matched to a gene: 4. In DNA form, the CDR3 reads TGTGCCAGCAGGTTACTAGCGGGGGGGAAAGAGACCCAGTACTTC. It yields the protein CASRLLAGGKETQYF.

This clonotype was observed a few times. The gene calls are TRBV4-2 and TRBJ2-1; the D gene is possibly TRBD2 (5 bases). The CDR3 extends over 17 amino acids. V lost 4 bases and J 0 bases, leaving 16 bases between the germline ends. The germline CDR1 and CDR2 sequences are LGHNA and YNFKEQ. CDR3 protein: CASSPRMDGLSYNEQFF. The CDR3 nucleotides read TGTGCCAGCAGCCCTCGCATGGACGGACTCTCCTACAATGAGCAGTTCTTC.

This clonotype was counted many times. The DNA for the CDR3 is TGTGCCTGGGAAGTTTCCCTTGGGGGCACTGAAGCTTTCTTT. It codes for CAWEVSLGGTEAFF. The V gene is TRBV30, the J gene TRBJ1-1; maybe TRBD1 (5 bases). The germline gives CDR1 GTSNPN, CDR2 SVGIG (reference sequence). Trimming took 5 bases from V and 4 from J, leaving 17 bases between them. This CDR3 contains 14 residues. The whole variable domain, filled in from reference TRBV30 and TRBJ1-1, reads SQTIHQWPATLVQPVGSPLSLECTVEGTSNPNLYWYRQAAGRGLQLLFYSVGIGQISSEVPQNLSASRPQDRQFILSSKKLLLSDSGFYLCAWEVSLGGTEAFFGQGTRLTVV.

The genes are TRBV20-1 and TRBJ2-1; either TRBD1 or TRBD2 may fit D (6 bases each). This CDR3 spans 14 amino acids. V lost 5 bases and J 8 bases, leaving 19 bases between the germline ends. Germline V lookup: CDR1 DFQATT, CDR2 SNEGSKA (reference sequence). The CDR3 protein is CSASDRPGGDEQFF. CDR3 bases: TGCAGTGCTTCGGACAGACCTGGAGGGGATGAGCAGTTCTTC.

This clonotype occurred many times. The CDR3 nucleotides read TGTGCCAGTAGTACGACAAGTTACTACAATGAGCAGTTCTTC. This translates into CASSTTSYYNEQFF. The gene calls are TRBV19 and TRBJ2-1, with D uncertain. Germline V gene lookup returns CDR1 LNHDA and CDR2 SQIVND (reference sequence). Trimming removed 4 bases at V and 3 bases at J, with 10 bases between. The CDR3 totals 14 residues.

At least ten counts were recorded for this clonotype. The chain employs TRBV28 and TRBJ2-5, with 7 positions matching TRBD1. The CDR3 spans 14 residues. Germline values: CDR1 MDHEN, CDR2 SYDVKM. Trimming at V came to 6 bases and at J to 1 base, leaving 5 bases not matched to a gene. The CDR3 loop reads CASSLRDSQETQYF. CDR3 nucleotides: TGTGCCAGCAGCCTCCGGGACAGCCAAGAGACCCAGTACTTC.

Many counts were recorded for this clonotype. The genes are TRBV28 and TRBJ1-5; D gene unclear. The CDR3 has 15 residues. V was shortened by 6 bases and J by 0 bases, with 12 bases between the two germline ends. Germline CDR1 and CDR2: MDHEN and SYDVKM. CDR3 sequence reads: CASRTGLASNQPQHF. Here the CDR3 DNA reads TGTGCCAGCAGGACTGGATTGGCTAGCAATCAGCCCCAGCATTTT. Full variable domain (rest looked up from reference TRBV28 and TRBJ1-5): DVKVTQSSRYLVKRTGEKVFLECVQDMDHENMFWYRQDPGLGLRLIYFSYDVKMKEKGDIPEGYSVSREKKERFSLILESASTNQTSMYLCASRTGLASNQPQHFGDGTRLSIL.

This clonotype was detected ten times or more. The chain's CDR3 is CASASRGRGDSDTQYF. CDR3 DNA sequence: TGCGCCAGCGCTTCGAGAGGCAGGGGAGACTCAGATACGCAGTATTTT. The chain combines TRBV5-1 with TRBJ2-3, with a weak D call TRBD1 (6 bases). V was trimmed by 7 bases and J by 4 bases, leaving 22 bases between them. This CDR3 region has 16 residues. In germline, CDR1 is SGHRS, CDR2 YFSETQ.

The V call is TRBV27, the J call TRBJ2-1; 11 bases agree with TRBD2. J gave up 10 bases and V 5 bases, and 10 bases lay outside the gene matches. CDR3 length: 15 residues. CDR1 is MNHEY, CDR2 SMNVEV, per germline (reference sequence). The CDR3 region is CASSPATSGAPEQFF. The DNA for the CDR3 is TGTGCCAGCAGTCCCGCGACTAGCGGGGCCCCAGAGCAGTTCTTC.

This clonotype was seen repeatedly, ten times or more. The genes are TRBV20-1 and TRBJ2-1, with a weak D call TRBD1 (5 bases). Germline values: CDR1 DFQATT, CDR2 SNEGSKA (reference sequence). The CDR3 is 15 amino acids. Deletions cut 0 bases from V and 4 bases from J, with 13 bases between. The CDR3 protein is CSARDPGRDYNEQFF. In nucleotides, the CDR3 is TGCAGTGCTAGAGATCCTGGCAGGGATTACAATGAGCAGTTCTTC.

The V call is TRBV4-3, the J call TRBJ2-7; a possible D gene is TRBD1 (6 bases). V dropped 1 base and J dropped 4 bases, with 14 bases sitting between them. The CDR3 is 15 amino acids. Germline CDR1 LGHNA, CDR2 YSLEER. In DNA, the CDR3 is TGCGCCAGCAGCCAAGGGACAGCCTGGGGATACGAGCAGTACTTC. Protein: CASSQGTAWGYEQYF.

At least ten counts were recorded for this clonotype. The CDR3 loop is CASTQSGGHSNTEAFF. The CDR3 region has the DNA TGTGCCAGCACCCAAAGCGGGGGACACTCGAACACTGAAGCTTTCTTT. V is TRBV7-9 and J is TRBJ1-1; a possible D gene is TRBD1 (6 bases). This CDR3 is built from 16 residues. V was trimmed by 7 bases and J by 1 base, leaving 19 bases between them. In germline, CDR1 is SEHNR, CDR2 FQNEAQ (reference sequence).